A selection of T cell receptor beta chains follows, all from one sample in a study of T cell responses to AZD1222 COVID-19 vaccine. Sequenced by immunoSEQ multiplex PCR; TCRdb stores in-frame clones only, minus some. The sample has about 120,000 clones, around 89% seen once. The sample was peripheral blood, taken on day 0 of AZD1222 vaccination. The receptor set was obtained from an adult in good health. CDR3s include the opening cysteine and the closing phenylalanine or tryptophan. The order of the fields is V gene, J gene, clone size, D gene, CDR3 length, CDR3 protein, CDR3 DNA. A D gene is named only where the DNA matches it firmly. Clone size is shown for a subset of rows, as once, few, many or a class of expanded clone.

v_call: TRBV12-3/TRBV12-4
j_call: TRBJ1-2
clone_size: -
d_call: -
cdr3_length: 11
cdr3_aa: CAGYGQGGYTF
cdr3_nt: TGTGCCGGGTACGGGCAGGGTGGCTACACCTTC

v_call: TRBV5-6
j_call: TRBJ2-2
clone_size: -
d_call: -
cdr3_length: 16
cdr3_aa: CASSLAGGANTGELFF
cdr3_nt: TGTGCCAGCAGCTTGGCCGGGGGCGCGAACACCGGGGAGCTGTTTTTT

v_call: TRBV18
j_call: TRBJ2-7
clone_size: -
d_call: -
cdr3_length: 16
cdr3_aa: CASSPSGPSAHHEQYF
cdr3_nt: TGTGCCAGCTCACCATCGGGTCCCTCGGCCCACCACGAGCAGTACTTC

v_call: TRBV7-2
j_call: TRBJ2-5
clone_size: -
d_call: -
cdr3_length: 15
cdr3_aa: CASSLGDRPIETQYF
cdr3_nt: TGTGCCAGCAGCTTGGGCGACAGGCCGATAGAGACCCAGTACTTC

v_call: TRBV9
j_call: TRBJ1-1
clone_size: -
d_call: -
cdr3_length: 16
cdr3_aa: CASSVGVAGRGTEAFF
cdr3_nt: TGTGCCAGCAGCGTAGGGGTGGCAGGCAGGGGCACTGAAGCTTTCTTT

v_call: TRBV2
j_call: TRBJ1-4
clone_size: -
d_call: -
cdr3_length: 14
cdr3_aa: CASSLGFGPEKLFF
cdr3_nt: TGTGCCAGCAGTCTTGGCTTCGGCCCCGAAAAACTGTTTTTT

v_call: TRBV5-1
j_call: TRBJ2-1
clone_size: -
d_call: TRBD2
cdr3_length: 15
cdr3_aa: CASSPRTSGGNEQFF
cdr3_nt: TGCGCCAGCAGCCCACGGACTAGCGGGGGGAATGAGCAGTTCTTC

v_call: TRBV19
j_call: TRBJ1-1
clone_size: -
d_call: -
cdr3_length: 13
cdr3_aa: CASSIQGDTEAFF
cdr3_nt: TGTGCCAGTAGTATTCAGGGAGACACTGAAGCTTTCTTT

v_call: TRBV9
j_call: TRBJ1-6
clone_size: -
d_call: -
cdr3_length: 17
cdr3_aa: CASSVFESGSRNSPLHF
cdr3_nt: TGTGCCAGCAGCGTATTCGAATCGGGATCTCGAAATTCACCCCTCCACTTT

v_call: TRBV24-1
j_call: TRBJ2-1
clone_size: -
d_call: TRBD1
cdr3_length: 14
cdr3_aa: CATRQTGRDNEQFF
cdr3_nt: TGTGCCACCAGACAGACAGGGAGAGACAATGAGCAGTTCTTC

v_call: TRBV5-1
j_call: TRBJ2-2
clone_size: -
d_call: -
cdr3_length: 13
cdr3_aa: CATPGRRTGELFF
cdr3_nt: TGCGCCACTCCCGGTAGGCGCACCGGGGAGCTGTTTTTT

v_call: TRBV14
j_call: TRBJ1-1
clone_size: -
d_call: -
cdr3_length: 15
cdr3_aa: CASSQDRVWGTEAFF
cdr3_nt: TGTGCCAGCAGCCAAGATCGGGTTTGGGGGACTGAAGCTTTCTTT

v_call: TRBV15
j_call: TRBJ2-3
clone_size: once
d_call: TRBD1
cdr3_length: 16
cdr3_aa: CATSAKPGQGGHTQYF
cdr3_nt: TGTGCCACCAGCGCGAAACCGGGACAGGGGGGTCATACGCAGTATTTT

v_call: TRBV5-6
j_call: TRBJ1-3
clone_size: -
d_call: TRBD1
cdr3_length: 13
cdr3_aa: CASSLPGQPTIYF
cdr3_nt: TGTGCCAGCAGCTTGCCGGGACAGCCCACCATATATTTT

v_call: TRBV19
j_call: TRBJ2-5
clone_size: -
d_call: -
cdr3_length: 16
cdr3_aa: CASSDRSMRTQETQYF
cdr3_nt: TGTGCCAGTAGTGACAGGTCAATGCGGACCCAAGAGACCCAGTACTTC

v_call: TRBV9
j_call: TRBJ1-6
clone_size: -
d_call: TRBD1
cdr3_length: 15
cdr3_aa: CASSKRTGEESPLHF
cdr3_nt: TGTGCCAGCAGCAAGCGGACAGGGGAGGAATCACCCCTCCACTTT

v_call: TRBV7-9
j_call: TRBJ2-7
clone_size: -
d_call: -
cdr3_length: 12
cdr3_aa: CASGVPSYEQYF
cdr3_nt: TGTGCCAGCGGGGTTCCCTCCTACGAGCAGTACTTC

v_call: TRBV20-1
j_call: TRBJ1-1
clone_size: -
d_call: -
cdr3_length: 11
cdr3_aa: CSRQRNTEAFF
cdr3_nt: TGCAGTAGGCAGAGGAACACTGAAGCTTTCTTT

v_call: TRBV10-3
j_call: TRBJ2-1
clone_size: -
d_call: TRBD1
cdr3_length: 14
cdr3_aa: CAISESWTGNEQFF
cdr3_nt: TGTGCCATCAGTGAGTCGTGGACAGGGAATGAGCAGTTCTTC

v_call: TRBV2
j_call: TRBJ1-5
clone_size: -
d_call: -
cdr3_length: 14
cdr3_aa: CASSEGGNNQPQHF
cdr3_nt: TGTGCCAGCAGTGAGGGCGGCAACAATCAGCCCCAGCATTTT

v_call: TRBV12-3/TRBV12-4
j_call: TRBJ1-2
clone_size: -
d_call: -
cdr3_length: 13
cdr3_aa: CASVRQRWYGYTF
cdr3_nt: TGTGCCAGCGTGAGACAGCGATGGTATGGCTACACCTTC

v_call: TRBV4-2
j_call: TRBJ2-3
clone_size: -
d_call: -
cdr3_length: 15
cdr3_aa: CASSQESGSTDTQYF
cdr3_nt: TGTGCCAGCAGCCAGGAAAGCGGGAGCACAGATACGCAGTATTTT

v_call: TRBV18
j_call: TRBJ1-3
clone_size: few
d_call: -
cdr3_length: 18
cdr3_aa: CASSPSQGAASSGNTIYF
cdr3_nt: TGTGCCAGCTCACCCTCCCAAGGGGCAGCGAGCTCTGGAAACACCATATATTTT

v_call: TRBV5-1
j_call: TRBJ2-1
clone_size: -
d_call: -
cdr3_length: 13
cdr3_aa: CASRDSPGHEQFF
cdr3_nt: TGCGCCAGTCGGGACTCCCCGGGCCATGAGCAGTTCTTC

v_call: TRBV9
j_call: TRBJ2-7
clone_size: -
d_call: -
cdr3_length: 13
cdr3_aa: CASSIGELYEQYF
cdr3_nt: TGTGCCAGTAGTATAGGAGAACTATACGAGCAGTACTTC

v_call: TRBV4-2
j_call: TRBJ1-6
clone_size: -
d_call: -
cdr3_length: 12
cdr3_aa: CASSQGNSPLHF
cdr3_nt: TGTGCCAGCAGCCAAGGGAATTCACCCCTCCACTTT

v_call: TRBV7-2
j_call: TRBJ2-7
clone_size: -
d_call: -
cdr3_length: 11
cdr3_aa: CASSLGRGQYF
cdr3_nt: TGTGCCAGCAGCTTAGGGAGGGGCCAGTACTTC